The source of this T cell receptor beta chain is a study of T cells in Graves' hyperthyroidism and ophthalmopathy. Study results and limitations: Within blood appeared most thyroid clonotypes that had expanded above 0.001.

The definition of stable Graves' hyperthyroidism was no ophthalmopathy progression within 18 months. For the diagnoses, clinical symptoms, serum thyroxine and TRAb, thyroid ultrasound and orbital computed tomography were used. The authors took PBMCs from over 8.5 ml fresh peripheral blood. Researchers amplified the TCR beta CDR3 regions from RNA transcripts. HTBI primers were used for first-round RT-PCR of the TCR CDR3. TCRdb reprocessed the multiplex PCR reads via MiXCR and lists one record per CDR3 protein. The repertoire holds over 650,000 distinct CDR3 sequences, about a sixth seen once, with around 8% in the top ten. In regard to this clonotype: Antigen specificity is unknown.

Looked up from germline, CDR1 is LGHNA and CDR2 is YNFKEQ. The CDR3 covers 15 residues. Trimming stripped 0 bases from V and 5 bases from J, with 13 bases between. Sequenced input: blood. This chain connects TRBV4-2 to TRBJ2-5; TRBD2 might be the D (5 bases). This clonotype originated in a man between 18 and 35 years old with Graves' hyperthyroidism. The CDR3 coding sequence is TGTGCCAGCAGCCAAGATGGTCGGGAACGGGAGACCCAGTACTTC. Its protein product is CASSQDGRERETQYF.